This T cell receptor beta chain appears in the sequencing data of a study of blood T cell repertoires in COVID-19 (dated by TCRdb to the early 2020s). Study-wide context: Collaborator samples came from the United States, Italy and Spain and covered acute and convalescent phases of COVID-19. The material from the prospective study consisted of cDNA or gDNA derived from T cells, B-cell-depleted T cells, or PBMCs. Subjects who had been exposed to COVID-19, were actively infected with it, or had recovered from it provided the deeply sampled blood TCRbeta repertoires that made up the dataset. The repertoires were released in a freely available public database intended as a resource for research on the immune response to SARS-CoV-2. Samples were obtained from the ongoing ImmuneRACE study (first 160 participants) and from over 1,000 subjects provided by 6 global collaborators. Sample metadata almost always included a de-identified subject ID, COVID-19 status, age in years and sex. HLA class I and class II types, where available, came from metadata supplied by the sample provider rather than from assay-based typing.

Including the terminal cysteine and phenylalanine, the CDR3 comprises 17 residues. Only the CDR3 part of the read is kept: 51 bases, read in frame from the first base. V ends up 5 bases short and J 5 bases short, with an unmatched junction base count of 13. The germline V gene (reference sequence) gives CDR1 as LGHDT and CDR2 as YNNKEL. TCRbeta CDR3 regions were amplified from genomic DNA using the immunoSEQ Assay, a bias-controlled multiplex PCR. On the authors' methods: Within the assay, amplification of reference gene primers was used to estimate how many nucleated cells each sample contained. Sequence reads were collapsed and filtered to measure the absolute abundance of every unique TCRbeta CDR3 rearrangement. For each sample, productive Simpson clonality was calculated as the square root of Simpson's diversity index over productive rearrangements. The table comes from immuneACCESS by way of TCRdb, which keeps in-frame sequences with V and J called. Part of the clones is missing from these tables; in studies checked, under half for an unresolved V gene and the rest for unknown reasons. V and J calls and clone size come straight from that table; D and trimming were deduced from the DNA. The sample table holds over 200,000 clones, of which under 90% were seen once. 15% to 20% of the sample rests with the top ten.

About this clone: The antigen this receptor binds is unknown. No qualities accompany the bases; no much larger clone lies one base away.

Whole blood was collected in K2EDTA tubes by collaborating institutions according to the institutions' own protocols. For TCRbeta analysis, collaborator samples were shipped as frozen whole blood, as isolated PBMCs, or as DNA extracted from either sample type. Paper-wide results and their limitations: How much clinical and demographic metadata was included differed by source and by participant, and the metadata was provided uncurated.

This TCR was sampled from a woman of 80 years or more with active or convalescent COVID-19. Specimen: peripheral blood. The rearranged segments are TRBV3-1 (or the pseudogene TRBV3-2) and TRBJ2-3, and TRBD2 matches 10 of the central bases. The CDR3 is CASSVGERGGRGDTQYF. The sequenced DNA: TGTGCCAGCAGCGTAGGGGAGCGGGGGGGCCGTGGAGATACGCAGTATTTT.